This T cell receptor (beta chain) was sequenced for a study of control samples from healthy donors and cancer patients. Repertoires were generated with immunoSEQ multiplex PCR, while TCRdb's copy carries only in-frame clones and drops some. This table has 78,000 or so clones, approximately 91% appearing once. This CDR3 region has 14 residues. The germline V gene encodes CDR1 SGHAT and CDR2 FQNNGV. V lost 5 bases, J lost 2 bases, and 10 bases lay in between. The receptor was isolated from a woman between 45 and 60 years old in good health. Material for sequencing was blood. The gene calls are TRBV11-2 and TRBJ2-1; perhaps TRBD2 as D (6 bases). CDR3 region: CASSDGTAYNEQFF. CDR3 DNA sequence: TGTGCCAGCAGCGACGGGACTGCCTACAATGAGCAGTTCTTC.